The sequence of this T cell receptor (beta chain) was determined in a study of blood T cell repertoires in COVID-19. About the research overall: Some COVID-19 samples were acute and others convalescent; all came from the United States, Italy and Spain.

Measured with immunoSEQ multiplex PCR; TCRdb has only the in-frame clones, and not every one. The profile shows fewer than 250,000 clones, roughly 85% of them singletons. V lost 6 bases, J lost 4 bases, and 10 bases stayed unmatched. Per germline, CDR1 SEHNR and CDR2 FQNEAQ (reference sequence). The CDR3 consists of 16 residues. V gene TRBV7-9 combines with J gene TRBJ1-1, with TRBD1 identical over 11 bases. The clonotype was recovered from a woman aged 45-59 years with acute COVID-19. Sequencing input: PBMCs or T cells enriched from blood (not recorded which). This chain's CDR3 is CASRTDRGRLGTEAFF. The CDR3 DNA sequence: TGTGCCAGCAGAACGGACAGGGGGCGATTAGGCACTGAAGCTTTCTTT.